The rows below give T cell receptor beta chains drawn from one sample of a study of OX40 agonist ivuxolimab in advanced cancers. Method: immunoSEQ multiplex PCR; TCRdb's copy keeps in-frame clones and lacks some. Of more than 60,000 clones in the sample, less than 85% were seen once. Source: CD4+ or CD8+ T cells sorted from blood, taken in a trial of the OX40 agonist ivuxolimab. These receptors all stem from an adult with an advanced solid tumor such as melanoma, head and neck, liver or kidney cancer. The CDR3 runs from the conserved cysteine through the conserved F or W. Fields, in order: CDR3 protein, CDR3 DNA, J gene, CDR3 length, V gene, clone size, D gene. D genes are given only for firm matches. Clone size is given for some rows only: seen once, a few or many times, or a class if the clone is expanded.

CASGAGKFYGYTF	TGTGCCAGTGGAGCAGGGAAGTTCTATGGCTACACCTTC	TRBJ1-2	13	TRBV9	medium-sized	-
CASSQSGTEFYEQYF	TGTGCCAGCAGCCAATCCGGGACAGAATTCTACGAGCAGTACTTC	TRBJ2-7	15	TRBV5-5	-	TRBD1
CSARTGSTDTQYF	TGCAGCGCCCGGACAGGTAGCACAGATACGCAGTATTTT	TRBJ2-3	13	TRBV29-1	-	TRBD1
CASSFFGGSISGELFF	TGTGCCAGCAGCTTCTTCGGCGGGAGTATCTCCGGGGAGCTGTTTTTT	TRBJ2-2	16	TRBV5-8	-	TRBD2
CASSLSFIRTDTQYF	TGTGCCAGCAGTTTGTCGTTTATACGCACAGATACGCAGTATTTT	TRBJ2-3	15	TRBV2	-	-
CAISEGVGRGYGYTF	TGTGCCATCAGTGAGGGTGTGGGGCGCGGCTATGGCTACACCTTC	TRBJ1-2	15	TRBV10-3	-	-
CASSKPGRDRPYEQYF	TGTGCCAGCAGTAAACCAGGTCGGGACAGACCCTACGAGCAGTACTTC	TRBJ2-7	16	TRBV2	-	TRBD1
CASSLAGRGQETQYF	TGTGCCAGCAGCTTGGCCGGGAGGGGTCAAGAGACCCAGTACTTC	TRBJ2-5	15	TRBV5-4	-	TRBD2
CASSPSLGWRNTEAFF	TGTGCCAGCAGTCCCTCATTGGGTTGGCGGAACACTGAAGCTTTCTTT	TRBJ1-1	16	TRBV28	-	-
CASYRAIYEQYF	TGCGCCAGCTACAGGGCCATCTACGAGCAGTACTTC	TRBJ2-7	12	TRBV23-1	-	-
CASRTDGGGEKLFF	TGCGCCAGCAGGACGGACGGGGGAGGCGAAAAACTGTTTTTT	TRBJ1-4	14	TRBV23-1	-	-
CASSYQPMNTEAFF	TGCGCCAGCAGCTACCAGCCGATGAACACTGAAGCTTTCTTT	TRBJ1-1	14	TRBV5-1	-	-
CTSSQDFGPRSGELFF	TGCACCAGCAGCCAAGATTTCGGGCCCCGGTCCGGGGAGCTGTTTTTT	TRBJ2-2	16	TRBV1	-	-
CASSLVGRGEAFF	TGTGCCAGCAGCTTAGTGGGCAGGGGTGAAGCTTTCTTT	TRBJ1-1	13	TRBV11-2	-	-
CASSVQGWFRPQHF	TGTGCCAGCAGCGTCCAGGGGTGGTTTCGGCCCCAGCATTTT	TRBJ1-5	14	TRBV5-6	-	-
CASSLESGTAYEQYF	TGCGCCAGCAGCTTGGAATCCGGGACAGCCTACGAGCAGTACTTC	TRBJ2-7	15	TRBV5-1	once	TRBD1
CATSSEYDNSYEQYF	TGTGCCACCAGCAGTGAATACGACAACTCCTACGAGCAGTACTTC	TRBJ2-7	15	TRBV15	-	-
CASTRGGVTDTQYF	TGTGCCAGCACCCGGGGAGGGGTTACAGATACGCAGTATTTT	TRBJ2-3	14	TRBV7-2	-	TRBD2
CASGNRGTNEKLFF	TGTGCCAGCGGCAACAGGGGGACTAATGAAAAACTGTTTTTT	TRBJ1-4	14	TRBV6-1	-	TRBD1
CASSSRTGLPVEQYF	TGTGCCAGCAGCTCTCGGACAGGCCTTCCGGTCGAGCAGTACTTC	TRBJ2-7	15	TRBV7-8	-	TRBD1
CASSPITGSFYGYTF	TGTGCCAGCAGCCCGATAACAGGGTCGTTCTATGGCTACACCTTC	TRBJ1-2	15	TRBV5-8	once	-
CAWNNIGGLAGFTDTQYF	TGTGCCTGGAATAATATTGGTGGTTTAGCGGGATTCACAGATACGCAGTATTTT	TRBJ2-3	18	TRBV30	-	TRBD2
CASSGTGNQPQHF	TGTGCCAGTAGTGGCACAGGAAATCAGCCCCAGCATTTT	TRBJ1-5	13	TRBV19	-	-
CASSPGTGAGSSYEQYF	TGTGCCAGCTCACCTGGGACAGGGGCCGGGAGCTCCTACGAGCAGTACTTC	TRBJ2-7	17	TRBV18	-	TRBD1
CTSSQPSTDTQPYF	TGCACCAGCAGCCAACCCTCCACAGATACCCAGCCGTATTTT	TRBJ2-3	14	TRBV1	-	-
CASSLNPLAGASNEQFF	TGTGCCAGCAGCTTAAATCCTCTAGCGGGAGCCTCCAATGAGCAGTTCTTC	TRBJ2-1	17	TRBV7-3	-	TRBD2
CASSYGDSTYEQYF	TGTGCCAGCAGTTACGGGGACTCCACCTACGAGCAGTACTTC	TRBJ2-7	14	TRBV6-5	-	-
CASSKAGPGNTEAFF	TGTGCCAGTAGTAAGGCAGGACCCGGTAACACTGAAGCTTTCTTT	TRBJ1-1	15	TRBV19	-	-
CASRDRAGQPQHF	TGTGCCAGCAGGGACAGGGCAGGTCAGCCCCAGCATTTT	TRBJ1-5	13	TRBV6-5	-	TRBD1
CASSLAETGRGYTF	TGTGCCAGCAGCTTAGCGGAGACAGGGAGGGGCTACACCTTC	TRBJ1-2	14	TRBV7-9	-	TRBD1
CASSGSRDRGNTEAFF	TGCGCCAGCAGTGGATCCCGGGACAGGGGGAACACTGAAGCTTTCTTT	TRBJ1-1	16	TRBV10-1	-	TRBD1
CASSLGGTNTGELFF	TGTGCCAGCAGCTTAGGCGGCACTAACACCGGGGAGCTGTTTTTT	TRBJ2-2	15	TRBV11-2	-	-
CASSWDSPNTGELFF	TGTGCCAGCAGCTGGGACAGCCCGAACACCGGGGAGCTGTTTTTT	TRBJ2-2	15	TRBV27	-	TRBD1
CASSSPTGYLLGANVLTF	TGTGCCAGTAGTAGCCCGACAGGGTACCTCTTGGGGGCCAACGTCCTGACTTTC	TRBJ2-6	18	TRBV19	-	TRBD1
CASSLTGGPYEQYF	TGTGCCAGCAGCCTGACGGGGGGTCCCTACGAGCAGTACTTC	TRBJ2-7	14	TRBV14	-	TRBD2
CASSLGSFVANYGYTF	TGCGCCAGCAGCTTGGGCTCTTTCGTAGCTAACTATGGCTACACCTTC	TRBJ1-2	16	TRBV5-1	-	-
CASSYNKLAPYEQYF	TGTGCCAGCAGTTATAACAAACTAGCTCCATACGAGCAGTACTTC	TRBJ2-7	15	TRBV6-5	once	-
CASSHLAGNIYEQYF	TGTGCCAGCAGCCATCTAGCGGGAAATATCTACGAGCAGTACTTC	TRBJ2-7	15	TRBV6-1	-	TRBD2
CASSSVGQGIHEQYF	TGTGCCAGCAGCTCTGTAGGACAGGGAATCCACGAGCAGTACTTC	TRBJ2-7	15	TRBV7-9	-	TRBD1
CASSVATSATDTQYF	TGTGCCAGCAGCGTCGCGACTAGCGCTACAGATACGCAGTATTTT	TRBJ2-3	15	TRBV9	-	TRBD2
CASSATTGSYEQYF	TGTGCCAGCAGCGCCACGACTGGGTCCTACGAGCAGTACTTC	TRBJ2-7	14	TRBV9	-	-
CASSATTGPQPQHF	TGTGCCAGTAGTGCAACGACAGGACCTCAGCCCCAGCATTTT	TRBJ1-5	14	TRBV19	-	-
CASSEASPSSAAKNIQYF	TGTGCCAGCAGTGAAGCCTCCCCCTCGTCCGCCGCCAAAAACATTCAGTACTTC	TRBJ2-4	18	TRBV6-1	-	-
CASSLRVDEQFF	TGTGCCAGCAGCTTGCGGGTCGATGAGCAGTTCTTC	TRBJ2-1	12	TRBV11-2	once	-
CASSMGAGGQTQYF	TGTGCCAGTAGTATGGGTGCGGGCGGGCAGACCCAGTACTTC	TRBJ2-5	14	TRBV19	-	-
CASSEEAGVTDTQYF	TGTGCCAGCAGTGAAGAAGCGGGAGTAACAGATACGCAGTATTTT	TRBJ2-3	15	TRBV2	-	TRBD2
CASSLAWTGNTEAFF	TGTGCCAGCAGCTTAGCATGGACAGGGAACACTGAAGCTTTCTTT	TRBJ1-1	15	TRBV7-8	-	TRBD1
CASSDRDRAYGYTF	TGTGCCAGCAGTGACAGGGACAGGGCATATGGCTACACCTTC	TRBJ1-2	14	TRBV6-1	-	TRBD1
CASSQGGIGNTIYF	TGTGCCAGCAGCCAGGGTGGGATTGGAAACACCATATATTTT	TRBJ1-3	14	TRBV25-1	-	-
CASRPQGPSTDTQYF	TGTGCCAGCAGACCCCAGGGGCCTAGCACAGATACGCAGTATTTT	TRBJ2-3	15	TRBV5-4	-	-
CASSIAPTGVRFEQYF	TGTGCCAGTAGTATAGCCCCGACAGGGGTCCGCTTCGAGCAGTACTTC	TRBJ2-7	16	TRBV19	-	TRBD1
CASKGRARFQPQHF	TGTGCCAGCAAAGGCAGGGCCCGATTTCAGCCCCAGCATTTT	TRBJ1-5	14	TRBV2	-	-
CASSDVLAGPTDTQYF	TGTGCCAGCAGTGATGTATTAGCGGGGCCCACAGATACGCAGTATTTT	TRBJ2-3	16	TRBV2	-	TRBD2
CASSRGVGANYGYTF	TGTGCCAGCAGCCGTGGAGTGGGCGCAAACTATGGCTACACCTTC	TRBJ1-2	15	TRBV2	-	-
CASSLRGTGNSPLHF	TGTGCCAGCAGCCTGAGGGGAACGGGTAATTCACCCCTCCACTTT	TRBJ1-6	15	TRBV7-3	-	-
CAWSVRGVHGYTF	TGTGCCTGGAGTGTTCGAGGGGTTCATGGCTACACCTTC	TRBJ1-2	13	TRBV30	-	-
CASSPDRVQWEQYF	TGTGCCAGCTCACCGGACAGGGTCCAGTGGGAGCAGTACTTC	TRBJ2-7	14	TRBV18	-	TRBD1